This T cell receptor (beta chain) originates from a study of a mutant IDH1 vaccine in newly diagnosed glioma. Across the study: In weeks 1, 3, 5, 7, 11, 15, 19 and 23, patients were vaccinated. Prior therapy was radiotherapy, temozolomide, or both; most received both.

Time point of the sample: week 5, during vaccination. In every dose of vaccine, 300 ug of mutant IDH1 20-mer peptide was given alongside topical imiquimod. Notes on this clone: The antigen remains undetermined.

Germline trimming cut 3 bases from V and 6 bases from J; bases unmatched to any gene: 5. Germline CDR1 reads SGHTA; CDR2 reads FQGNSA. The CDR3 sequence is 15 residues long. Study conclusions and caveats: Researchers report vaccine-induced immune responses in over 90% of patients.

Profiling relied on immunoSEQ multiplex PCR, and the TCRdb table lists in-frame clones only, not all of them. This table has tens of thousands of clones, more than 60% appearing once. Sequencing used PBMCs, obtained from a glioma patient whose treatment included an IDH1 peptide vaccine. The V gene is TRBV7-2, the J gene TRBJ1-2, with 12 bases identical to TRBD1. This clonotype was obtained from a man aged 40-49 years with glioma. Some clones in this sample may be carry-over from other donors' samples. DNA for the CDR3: TGTGCCAGCAGCTTTACCGGGACAGGGGGCGATGGCTACACCTTC. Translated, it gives CASSFTGTGGDGYTF. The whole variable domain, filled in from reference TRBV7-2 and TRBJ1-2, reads GAGVSQSPSNKVTEKGKDVELRCDPISGHTALYWYRQSLGQGLEFLIYFQGNSAPDKSGLPSDRFSAERTGGSVSTLTIQRTQQEDSAVYLCASSFTGTGGDGYTFGSGTRLTVV.